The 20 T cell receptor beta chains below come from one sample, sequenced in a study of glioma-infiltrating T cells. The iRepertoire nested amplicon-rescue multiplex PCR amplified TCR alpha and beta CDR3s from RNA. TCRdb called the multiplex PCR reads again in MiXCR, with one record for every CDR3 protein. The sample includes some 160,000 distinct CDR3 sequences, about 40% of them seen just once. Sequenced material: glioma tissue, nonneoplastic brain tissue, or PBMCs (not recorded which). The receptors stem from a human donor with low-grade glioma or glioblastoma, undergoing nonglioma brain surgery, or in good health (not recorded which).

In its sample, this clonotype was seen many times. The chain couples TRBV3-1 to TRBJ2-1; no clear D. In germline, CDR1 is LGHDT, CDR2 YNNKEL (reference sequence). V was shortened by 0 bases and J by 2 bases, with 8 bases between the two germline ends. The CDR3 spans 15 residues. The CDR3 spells CASSQEVVAYNEQFF. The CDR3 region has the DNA TGTGCCAGCAGCCAAGAGGTAGTGGCCTACAATGAGCAGTTCTTC.

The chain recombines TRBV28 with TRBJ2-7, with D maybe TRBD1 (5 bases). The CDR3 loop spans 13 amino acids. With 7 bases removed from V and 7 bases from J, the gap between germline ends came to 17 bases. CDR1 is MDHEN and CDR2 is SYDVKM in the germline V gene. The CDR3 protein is CASIQVVMREQYF. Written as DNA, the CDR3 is TGTGCCAGCATACAGGTGGTAATGCGGGAGCAGTACTTC.

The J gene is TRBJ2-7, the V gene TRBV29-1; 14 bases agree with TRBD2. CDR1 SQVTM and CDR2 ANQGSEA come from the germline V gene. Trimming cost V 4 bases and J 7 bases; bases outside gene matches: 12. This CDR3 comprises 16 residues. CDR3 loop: CSVVVPGLAGVEEQYF. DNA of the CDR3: TGCAGCGTTGTGGTACCGGGACTAGCGGGAGTCGAAGAGCAGTACTTC.

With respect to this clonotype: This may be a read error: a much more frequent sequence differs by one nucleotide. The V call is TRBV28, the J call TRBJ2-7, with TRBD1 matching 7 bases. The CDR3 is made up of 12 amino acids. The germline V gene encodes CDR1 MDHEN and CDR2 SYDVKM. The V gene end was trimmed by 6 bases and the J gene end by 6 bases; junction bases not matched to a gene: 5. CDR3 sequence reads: CASSQGDVEQYF. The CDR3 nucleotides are TGTGCCAGCAGCCAGGGGGACGTCGAGCAGTACTTC.

CDR3 nucleotides: TGCGCCAGCAGCTTTCGGGGGTCGGACAATGAGCAGTTCTTC. As protein: CASSFRGSDNEQFF. The chain recombines TRBV5-1 with TRBJ2-1, with D maybe TRBD2 (6 bases). The CDR3 runs to 14 residues. Between the trimmed V and J ends, which lost 2 bases and 5 bases, there was a span of 11 bases. Germline lookup yields CDR1 SGHRS and CDR2 YFSETQ.

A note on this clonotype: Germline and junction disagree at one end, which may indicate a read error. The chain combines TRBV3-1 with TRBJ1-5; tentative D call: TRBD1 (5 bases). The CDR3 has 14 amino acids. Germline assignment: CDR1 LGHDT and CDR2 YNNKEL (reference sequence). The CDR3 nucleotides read TGTGCCAGCAGCCAAGATAGGGGTGGTCAGCCCAAGCATTTT. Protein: CASSQDRGGQPKHF. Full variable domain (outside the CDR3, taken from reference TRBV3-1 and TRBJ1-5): DTAVSQTPKYLVTQMGNDKSIKCEQNLGHDTMYWYKQDSKKFLKIMFSYNNKELIINETVPNRFSPKSPDKAHLNLHINSLELGDSAVYFCASSQDRGGQPKHFGDGTRLSIL.

CDR3 sequence: CASSQNREFTLYGYTF. The CDR3 DNA is TGTGCCAGCTCACAGAACAGGGAATTCACCCTCTATGGCTACACCTTC. The gene calls are TRBV18 and TRBJ1-2, with D maybe TRBD1 (6 bases). V lost 4 bases, J lost 4 bases, and 19 bases lay in between. This CDR3 region has 16 residues. Germline-derived CDR1 and CDR2 are KGHSH and LQKENI. The full variable domain, in which reference TRBV18 and TRBJ1-2 provide the parts outside the CDR3, is NAGVMQNPRHLVRRRGQEARLRCSPMKGHSHVYWYRQLPEEGLKFMVYLQKENIIDESGMPKERFSAEFPKEGPSILRIQQVVRGDSAAYFCASSQNREFTLYGYTFGSGTRLTVV.

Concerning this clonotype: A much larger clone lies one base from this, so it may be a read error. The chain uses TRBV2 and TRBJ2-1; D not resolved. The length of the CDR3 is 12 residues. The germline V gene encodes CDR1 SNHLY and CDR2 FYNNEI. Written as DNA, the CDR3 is TGTGCCGGCAGTGAAGAACCCCCTGGGCGGTTCTTC. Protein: CAGSEEPPGRFF.

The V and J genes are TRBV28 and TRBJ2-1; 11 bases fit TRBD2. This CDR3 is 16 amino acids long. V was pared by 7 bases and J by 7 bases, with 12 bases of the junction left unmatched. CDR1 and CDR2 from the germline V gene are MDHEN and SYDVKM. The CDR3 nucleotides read TGTGCCAGCATTGGGACTAGCGGTAGAAAGGGGAATGAGCAGTTCTTC. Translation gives CASIGTSGRKGNEQFF. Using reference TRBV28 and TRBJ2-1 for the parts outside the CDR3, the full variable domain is DVKVTQSSRYLVKRTGEKVFLECVQDMDHENMFWYRQDPGLGLRLIYFSYDVKMKEKGDIPEGYSVSREKKERFSLILESASTNQTSMYLCASIGTSGRKGNEQFFGPGTRLTVL.

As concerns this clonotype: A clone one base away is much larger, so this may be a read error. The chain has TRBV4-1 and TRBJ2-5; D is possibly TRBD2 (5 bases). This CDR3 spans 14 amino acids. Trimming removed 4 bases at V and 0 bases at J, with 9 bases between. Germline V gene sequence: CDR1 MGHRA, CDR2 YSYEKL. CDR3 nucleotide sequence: TGCGCCAGCAGCCTGGACGGGAACCAAGAGACCCAGTACTTC. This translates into CASSLDGNQETQYF.

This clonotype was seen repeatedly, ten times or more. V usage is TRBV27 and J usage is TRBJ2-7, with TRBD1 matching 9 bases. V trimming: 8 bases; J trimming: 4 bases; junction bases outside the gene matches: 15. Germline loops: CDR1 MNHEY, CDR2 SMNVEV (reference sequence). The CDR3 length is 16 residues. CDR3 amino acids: CASLKTGDRARYEQYF. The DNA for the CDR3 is TGTGCCAGCTTAAAAACTGGGGACAGGGCACGGTACGAGCAGTACTTC.

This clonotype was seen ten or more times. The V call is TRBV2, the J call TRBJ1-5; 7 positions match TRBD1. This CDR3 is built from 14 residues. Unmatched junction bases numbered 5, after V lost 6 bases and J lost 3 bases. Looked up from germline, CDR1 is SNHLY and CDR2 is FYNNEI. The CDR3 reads CASRVTGVNQPQHF. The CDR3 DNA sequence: TGTGCCAGCAGGGTCACAGGGGTCAATCAGCCCCAGCATTTT.

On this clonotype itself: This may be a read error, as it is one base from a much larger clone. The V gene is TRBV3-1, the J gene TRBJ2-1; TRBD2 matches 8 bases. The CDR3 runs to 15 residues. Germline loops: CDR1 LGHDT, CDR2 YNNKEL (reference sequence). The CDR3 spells CASSETGGANNEKFF. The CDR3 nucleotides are TGTGCCAGCAGCGAAACGGGAGGGGCGAACAATGAGAAGTTCTTC.

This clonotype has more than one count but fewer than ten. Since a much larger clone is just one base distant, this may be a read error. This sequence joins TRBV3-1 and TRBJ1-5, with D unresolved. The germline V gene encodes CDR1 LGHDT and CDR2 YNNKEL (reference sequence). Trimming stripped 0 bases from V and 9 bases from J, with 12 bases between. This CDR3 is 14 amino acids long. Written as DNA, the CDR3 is TGTGCCAGCAGCCAAGATCACTCGGGCAGGCCCCAGCATTTT. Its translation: CASSQDHSGRPQHF.

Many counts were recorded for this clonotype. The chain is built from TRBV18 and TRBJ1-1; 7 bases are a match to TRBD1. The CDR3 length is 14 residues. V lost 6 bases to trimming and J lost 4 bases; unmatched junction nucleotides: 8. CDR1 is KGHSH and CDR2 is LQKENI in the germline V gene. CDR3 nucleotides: TGTGCCAGCTCTCCCAGGGGGGTGACCACTGAAGCTTTCTTT. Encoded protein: CASSPRGVTTEAFF.

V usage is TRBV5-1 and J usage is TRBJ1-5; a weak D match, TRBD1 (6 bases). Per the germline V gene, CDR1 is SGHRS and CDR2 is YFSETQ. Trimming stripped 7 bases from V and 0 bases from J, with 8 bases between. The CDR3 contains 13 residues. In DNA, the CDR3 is TGCGCCAGCCGGACAGATAGCAATCAGCCCCAGCATTTT. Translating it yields CASRTDSNQPQHF.

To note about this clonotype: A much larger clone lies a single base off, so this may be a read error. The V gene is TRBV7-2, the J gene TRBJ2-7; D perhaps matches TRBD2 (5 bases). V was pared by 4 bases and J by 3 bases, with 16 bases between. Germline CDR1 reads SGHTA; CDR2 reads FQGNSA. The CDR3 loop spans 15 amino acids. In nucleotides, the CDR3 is TGTGCCAGCAGCTACCGAGCGGTGGCAAACTACGAGCAGTACTTC. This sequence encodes CASSYRAVANYEQYF.

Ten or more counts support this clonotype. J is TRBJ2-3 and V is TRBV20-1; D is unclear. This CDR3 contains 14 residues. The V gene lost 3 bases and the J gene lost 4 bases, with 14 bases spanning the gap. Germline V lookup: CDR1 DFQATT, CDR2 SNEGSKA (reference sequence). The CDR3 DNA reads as TGCAGTGCTAGCGTAGGGTCCTGGGCAGATACGCAGTATTTT. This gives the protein CSASVGSWADTQYF.

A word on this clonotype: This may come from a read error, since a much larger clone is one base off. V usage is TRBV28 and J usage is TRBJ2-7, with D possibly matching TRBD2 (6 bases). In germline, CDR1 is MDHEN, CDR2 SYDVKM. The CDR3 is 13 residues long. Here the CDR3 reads CANSYIVAVEQYF. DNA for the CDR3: TGTGCCAACAGTTATATTGTAGCGGTCGAGCAGTACTTC.

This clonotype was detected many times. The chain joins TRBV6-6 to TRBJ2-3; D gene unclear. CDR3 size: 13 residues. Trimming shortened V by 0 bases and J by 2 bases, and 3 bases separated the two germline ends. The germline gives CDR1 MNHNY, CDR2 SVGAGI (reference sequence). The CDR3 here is CASSYSYTDTQYF. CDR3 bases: TGTGCCAGCAGTTACTCTTACACAGATACGCAGTATTTT.